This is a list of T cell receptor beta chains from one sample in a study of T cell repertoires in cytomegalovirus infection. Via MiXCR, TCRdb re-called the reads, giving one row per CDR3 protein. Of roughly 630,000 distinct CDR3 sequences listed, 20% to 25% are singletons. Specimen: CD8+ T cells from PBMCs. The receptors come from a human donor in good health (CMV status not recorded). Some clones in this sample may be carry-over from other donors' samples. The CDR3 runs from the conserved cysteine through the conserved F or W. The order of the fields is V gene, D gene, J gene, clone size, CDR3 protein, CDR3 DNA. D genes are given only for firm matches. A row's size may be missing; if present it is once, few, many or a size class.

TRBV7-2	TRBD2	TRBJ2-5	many	CASSPRLAGGRPQETQYF	TGTGCCAGCAGCCCACGACTAGCGGGGGGCCGCCCCCAAGAGACCCAGTACTTC
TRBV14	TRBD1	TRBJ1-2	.	CASSQVAGGIGYTF	TGTGCCAGCAGCCAAGTAGCAGGGGGAATCGGCTACACCTTC
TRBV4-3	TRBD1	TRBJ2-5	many	CASSQGTGGASGTQYF	TGCGCCAGCAGCCAGGGGACAGGAGGGGCGTCAGGGACCCAGTACTTC
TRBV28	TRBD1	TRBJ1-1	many	CASRPRGLSTEAFF	TGTGCCAGCAGGCCCAGGGGGCTCAGCACTGAAGCTTTCTTT
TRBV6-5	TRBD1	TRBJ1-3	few	CASSYRDSTRGNTIYF	TGTGCCAGCAGTTACCGGGACAGCACACGTGGAAACACCATATATTTT
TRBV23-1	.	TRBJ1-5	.	CASSQFDNDNQPQHF	TGCGCCAGCAGTCAATTTGACAACGACAATCAGCCCCAGCATTTT
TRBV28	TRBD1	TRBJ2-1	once	CASSLPGQGDEQFF	TGTGCCAGCAGTCTCCCGGGACAGGGGGATGAGCAGTTCTTC
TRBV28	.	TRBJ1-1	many	CASSSYVVLAFF	TGTGCCAGCAGTTCCTATGTGGTCTTGGCTTTCTTT
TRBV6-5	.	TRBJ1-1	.	CASSLTGLVTEAFF	TGTGCCAGCTCTCTAACAGGGTTGGTCACTGAAGCTTTCTTT
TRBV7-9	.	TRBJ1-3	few	CASTAPGHPGDTIYF	TGTGCCAGCACCGCTCCGGGACACCCAGGAGACACCATATATTTT
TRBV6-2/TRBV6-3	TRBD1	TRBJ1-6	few	CASSSPVDRGRLHF	TGTGCCAGCAGTTCTCCCGTGGACAGGGGGCGTCTCCACTTT
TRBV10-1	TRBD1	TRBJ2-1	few	CASSGTGVQVNEQFF	TGCGCCAGCAGTGGTACAGGGGTACAGGTCAATGAGCAGTTCTTC
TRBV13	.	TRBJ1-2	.	CASSTRTGADNYGYTF	TGTGCCAGCAGCACCCGGACTGGGGCGGATAACTATGGCTACACCTTC
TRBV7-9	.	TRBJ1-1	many	CASSERQPEAFF	TGTGCCAGCAGCGAGAGACAGCCTGAAGCTTTCTTT